This is a list of T cell receptor beta chains from one sample in a study of graft-versus-host responses after intestinal transplantation. Data came from immunoSEQ multiplex PCR; TCRdb stores just in-frame clones and leaves some out. The sample shows approximately 13,000 clones, roughly 32% of them seen only once. Here the sequenced sample was alloreactive CD8+ T cells from a mixed lymphocyte reaction culture, taken before intestinal transplant. These receptors originate from a human patient who received an intestinal transplant. Each CDR3 is given with its conserved first and last residue. D genes are given only for firm matches. Rows give clone size only sometimes, using once, few, many, or a class for an expanded clone.

v_gene	d_gene	abundance	j_gene	CDR3nt	CDR3aa
TRBV4-3	TRBD1	-	TRBJ2-7	TGCGCCAGCAGCCAAGGACAGGGGGCGGATGAGCAGTACTTC	CASSQGQGADEQYF
TRBV4-1	-	-	TRBJ2-1	TGCGCCAGCGCTGTACGGGACTTACTGACGGATGAGCAGTTCTTC	CASAVRDLLTDEQFF
TRBV9	TRBD2	-	TRBJ2-5	TGTGCCAGCAGCTGGGGCGGGGGGGCCCGGGAGACCCAGTACTTC	CASSWGGGARETQYF
TRBV4-3	TRBD2	few	TRBJ2-3	TGCGCCAGCAGCCGGCCAAAACTAGCGGGCACAGATACGCAGTATTTT	CASSRPKLAGTDTQYF
TRBV27	-	medium-sized	TRBJ2-7	TGTGCCAGCGCCTACTTCTCGGGGGGCGCGGGCGAGCAGTACTTC	CASAYFSGGAGEQYF
TRBV5-1	-	-	TRBJ2-7	TGCGCCAGCAGCTTGTCCTATAGCAGCTCCTACGAGCAGTACTTC	CASSLSYSSSYEQYF
TRBV7-9	-	-	TRBJ2-2	TGTGCCAGCAGCTATTTACCCTTAGGCGGGGAGCTGTTTTTT	CASSYLPLGGELFF
TRBV5-1	-	-	TRBJ1-2	TGCGCCAGCAGCTTGGACGGATTCTATGGCTACACCTTC	CASSLDGFYGYTF
TRBV4-2	-	-	TRBJ2-7	TGTGCCAGCAGCCAAGATTTAATTAGTGTCACGGAGCAGTACTTC	CASSQDLISVTEQYF
TRBV21-1	-	-	TRBJ2-2	TGTGCCAGCAGCAAATGGGCTAGCGGGGGGGCCGGGGAGCTGTTTTTT	CASSKWASGGAGELFF
TRBV7-8	-	-	TRBJ1-1	TGTGCCAGCAGCTTAGAGCTGGGCATGGTGAACACTGAAGCTTTCTTT	CASSLELGMVNTEAFF
TRBV7-2	TRBD2	few	TRBJ2-3	TGTGCCAGCAGACAGAACCTAGCGGGAAGCACAGATACGCAGTATTTT	CASRQNLAGSTDTQYF
TRBV7-9	-	-	TRBJ1-5	TGTGCCAGCAGCCATGATACCCTCTGGCCCCAGCATTTT	CASSHDTLWPQHF
TRBV4-1	-	-	TRBJ1-5	TGCGCCAGCAGCCAAGTTGACATGGGGGTAGAGCCCCAGCATTTT	CASSQVDMGVEPQHF
TRBV11-3	TRBD2	few	TRBJ2-7	TGTGCCAGCAGCTCAACTAGCGGGGTCTACGAGCAGTACTTC	CASSSTSGVYEQYF
TRBV19	-	medium-sized	TRBJ1-1	TGTGCAAGTCAGCGTTCAGGGACCGACACTGAAGCTTTCTTT	CASQRSGTDTEAFF
TRBV7-2	-	few	TRBJ1-1	TGTGCCAGCAGCGATATACTAGCGGGGAATTTGGACACTGAAGCTTTCTTT	CASSDILAGNLDTEAFF
TRBV5-4	TRBD1	-	TRBJ2-7	TGTGCCAGCAGCGAGGCCGGGACAGGGCGGAACGAGCAGTACTTC	CASSEAGTGRNEQYF
TRBV2	-	-	TRBJ2-3	TGTGCCAGCAGTTCCACCCCTGGGGCGCAGTATTTT	CASSSTPGAQYF
TRBV5-6	-	-	TRBJ2-1	TGTGCCAGCAGCTTGTGGGGCGAGCAGTTCTTC	CASSLWGEQFF
TRBV27	-	few	TRBJ1-5	TGTGCCAGCAGTTTAATAGCCAGCAATCAGCCCCAGCATTTT	CASSLIASNQPQHF
TRBV27	TRBD2	-	TRBJ2-1	TGTGCCAGCAGTTTATGGGGCGGGGGCTACAATGAGCAGTTCTTC	CASSLWGGGYNEQFF
TRBV7-9	-	few	TRBJ2-5	TGTGCCAGCAGCTTAGTTTTGGGGGGGGGCGAGACCCAGTACTTC	CASSLVLGGGETQYF
TRBV14	-	-	TRBJ1-3	TGTGCCAGCAGCCAAGACTTGGGAAACACCATATATTTT	CASSQDLGNTIYF
TRBV7-9	-	-	TRBJ2-7	TGTGCCAGCAGCCTGGGAGCCTACGAGCAGTACTTC	CASSLGAYEQYF
TRBV13	TRBD1	-	TRBJ2-7	TGTGCCAGCAGCTTATCCAGGGGGCGTTACGAGCAGTACTTC	CASSLSRGRYEQYF
TRBV10-1	TRBD1	medium-sized	TRBJ2-2	TGCGCCAGCGGGACAGGGGCCCCCGGGGAGCTGTTTTTT	CASGTGAPGELFF
TRBV27	TRBD2	few	TRBJ2-1	TGTGCCAGCAGCAATGAGCGGGGGGACTACAATGAGCAGTTCTTC	CASSNERGDYNEQFF
TRBV6-1	-	-	TRBJ1-1	TGTGCCAGCGAAAGGGCAGATGAAGCTTTCTTT	CASERADEAFF
TRBV4-1	-	medium-sized	TRBJ1-2	TGCGCCAGCAGCCAATCCCCGGGGTCGGGGGACTATGGCTACACCTTC	CASSQSPGSGDYGYTF
TRBV19	TRBD2	medium-sized	TRBJ2-1	TGTGCCAGTAGTATTGGGACTAGCGGCTCTAGCTATGAGCAGTTCTTC	CASSIGTSGSSYEQFF
TRBV5-1	-	-	TRBJ2-1	TGCGCCAGCAGCTTGGTCCGAGGCGAGCAGTTCTTC	CASSLVRGEQFF
TRBV19	-	medium-sized	TRBJ2-7	TGTGCCAGTAGTCATTCAGGGACTTCCTACGAGCAGTACTTC	CASSHSGTSYEQYF
TRBV18	-	once	TRBJ1-1	TGTGCCAGCTCACCAACCGGGACTGAAGCTTTCTTT	CASSPTGTEAFF
TRBV4-1	-	-	TRBJ1-2	TGCGCCAGCAGCCAAGATGGCTATGGCTACACCTTC	CASSQDGYGYTF
TRBV6-6	-	-	TRBJ2-2	TGTGCCAGCAAGCCCGGGCTGGGGGTAGTCGGGGAGCTGTTTTTT	CASKPGLGVVGELFF